What follows are 5 T cell receptor beta chains derived from one specimen sequenced in a study of blood T cells in healthy people across ages. With a J-beta primer mix and a sample-barcoded 5' primer, a second PCR ran 7 to 11 cycles. Each CDR3 protein is one row after TCRdb ran MiXCR on the 5' RACE reads. This table has around 800,000 distinct CDR3 sequences, roughly 50% appearing once. Sequenced material: blood. All receptors come from a man of 80 years or more in good health.

This clonotype was detected a few times. This chain links TRBV28 with TRBJ2-7; D gene uncertain. The germline gives CDR1 MDHEN, CDR2 SYDVKM. V was cut by 7 bases and J by 0 bases, with 19 bases left in between. The CDR3 totals 16 residues. The DNA for the CDR3 is TGTGCCAGCACCGTTGGACGTCGGAGAACCTCCTACGAGCAGTACTTC. This sequence encodes CASTVGRRRTSYEQYF.

CDR3 amino acids: CASSYSRQGNYGYTF. The CDR3 DNA reads TGTGCCAGCAGTTACTCACGACAGGGCAACTATGGCTACACCTTC. This chain uses TRBV6-5 with TRBJ1-2, with 7 nucleotides matching TRBD1. V shed 0 bases and J 2 bases; nucleotides not matched to a gene: 3. CDR3 length: 15 residues. Germline lookup yields CDR1 MNHEY and CDR2 SVGAGI.

The chain uses TRBV15 and TRBJ1-5; 9 bases align to TRBD1. In germline, CDR1 is LNHNV, CDR2 YYDKDF (reference sequence). Germline trimming cut 3 bases from V and 2 bases from J; bases unmatched to any gene: 8. The CDR3 has 17 residues. This chain's CDR3 is CATSSVQGARGNQPQHF. CDR3 bases: TGTGCCACCAGCAGCGTACAGGGGGCTCGGGGCAATCAGCCCCAGCATTTT.

CDR3 sequence: CSASRAGLARNEQFF. In DNA, the CDR3 is TGCAGTGCCAGCCGGGCGGGACTAGCGCGGAATGAGCAGTTCTTC. The chain couples TRBV20-1 to TRBJ2-1; 10 nucleotides agree with TRBD2. V was clipped by 6 bases and J by 7 bases; unmatched bases: 12. The CDR3 runs 15 residues. Germline values: CDR1 DFQATT, CDR2 SNEGSKA (reference sequence).

This clonotype appeared a few times. The V gene is TRBV9, the J gene TRBJ1-2, with no clear D. Germline V lookup: CDR1 SGDLS, CDR2 YYNGEE. This CDR3 region has 14 residues. Trimming removed 0 bases at V and 3 bases at J, with 9 bases between. CDR3 in DNA: TGTGCCAGCAGCGTAGTACCAGAGGACTATGGCTACACCTTC. This sequence encodes CASSVVPEDYGYTF. Supplemented by reference TRBV9 and TRBJ1-2, the full variable domain reads DSGVTQTPKHLITATGQRVTLRCSPRSGDLSVYWYQQSLDQGLQFLIQYYNGEERAKGNILERFSAQQFPDLHSELNLSSLELGDSALYFCASSVVPEDYGYTFGSGTRLTVV.